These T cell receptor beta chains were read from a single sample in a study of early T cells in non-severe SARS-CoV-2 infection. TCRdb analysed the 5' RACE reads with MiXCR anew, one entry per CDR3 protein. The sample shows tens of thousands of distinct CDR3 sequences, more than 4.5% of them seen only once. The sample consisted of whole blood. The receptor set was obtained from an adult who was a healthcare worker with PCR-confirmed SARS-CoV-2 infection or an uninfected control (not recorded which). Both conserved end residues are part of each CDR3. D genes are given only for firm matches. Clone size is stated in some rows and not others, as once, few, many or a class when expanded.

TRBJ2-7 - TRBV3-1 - TGTGCCAGCTCCTACGAGCAGTACTTC CASSYEQYF
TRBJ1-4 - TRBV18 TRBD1 TGTGCCAGCTCAGACTCGACAGGGCGATATGAAAAACTGTTTTTT CASSDSTGRYEKLFF
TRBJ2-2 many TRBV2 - TGTGCCAGCAGTGAGATAAACCGGGACTCAACCGGGGAGCTGTTTTTT CASSEINRDSTGELFF
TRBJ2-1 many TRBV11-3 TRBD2 TGTGCCAGCAGCTTAGATGAGCCTAGCGGGAGGGCCAGCTCCTACAATGAGCAGTTCTTC CASSLDEPSGRASSYNEQFF
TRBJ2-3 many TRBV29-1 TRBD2 TGCAGCGTTCTCGTAATAGCGGGGACTACAGATACGCAGTATTTT CSVLVIAGTTDTQYF
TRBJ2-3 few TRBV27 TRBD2 TGTGCCAGCAGTTCATACTCTAGCGGGGACAACACAGATACGCAGTATTTT CASSSYSSGDNTDTQYF
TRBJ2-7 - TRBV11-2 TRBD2 TGTGCCAGCAGCGCCGGGACTAGATACGAGCAGTACTTC CASSAGTRYEQYF
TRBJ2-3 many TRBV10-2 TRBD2 TGCGCCAGCAGTGAGGCTAGCGGGCGCACAGATACGCAGTATTTT CASSEASGRTDTQYF
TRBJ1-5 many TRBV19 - TGTGCCAGTAGTTTCGCAGGGGTCGGTATGGGTAGCAATCAGCCCCAGCATTTT CASSFAGVGMGSNQPQHF
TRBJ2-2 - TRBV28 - TGTGCCAGCAGTGGGGGGGACAGGAGAAACACCGGGGAGCTGTTTTTT CASSGGDRRNTGELFF
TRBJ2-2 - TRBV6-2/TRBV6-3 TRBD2 TGTGCCAGCAGTACCCGGGACGGACTAGCGGGATCCGGGGAGCTGTTTTTT CASSTRDGLAGSGELFF
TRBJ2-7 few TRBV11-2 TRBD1 TGTGCCAGCAGCAGCCAAACAGGGGGCCTCTACGAGCAGTACTTC CASSSQTGGLYEQYF
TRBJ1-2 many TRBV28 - TGTGCCAGCAGCCCGGTCAACTATGGCTACACCTTC CASSPVNYGYTF
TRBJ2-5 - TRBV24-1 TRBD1 TGTGCCACCAGTGATTCCAGGGGGCGCGAGACCCAGTACTTC CATSDSRGRETQYF
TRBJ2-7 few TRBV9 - TGTGCCTCTAGAGGAGCCGACTCCTACGAGCAGTACTTC CASRGADSYEQYF
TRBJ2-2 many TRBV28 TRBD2 TGTGCCAGCAGGACGGGACTAGCGGGAGTGACCGGGGAGCTGTTTTTT CASRTGLAGVTGELFF
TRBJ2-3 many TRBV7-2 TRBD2 TGTGCCAGCAGCTCGTCCGGGACTAGCGGGAGGGCCGGGAATACGCAGTATTTT CASSSSGTSGRAGNTQYF